The clone carrying this TCR beta chain was counted a few times. Its antigen is still unknown. The source of the sample is a study of vaccination effects on CD4 cells after COVID-19. V trimming: 2 bases; J trimming: 2 bases; junction bases outside the gene matches: 3. CDR1 is WNHNN and CDR2 is SYGVQD in the germline V gene (reference sequence). This CDR3 contains 15 residues. Following culture for around 9 days, CD4+ T cells were isolated. Everyone in the study got two shots of either the BNT162b2 or mRNA-1273 vaccine. People in the vaccine group had not been infected with SARS-CoV-2 before, and their nucleocapsid antibodies were negative. Assay used: immunoSEQ multiplex PCR; TCRdb lists only in-frame clones, some missing. The sample carries roughly 30,000 clones, roughly 81% recorded once.

V usage is TRBV10-1 and J usage is TRBJ2-3; 8 positions agree with TRBD1. Material: CD4+ T cells from PBMCs cultured without peptide, obtained after COVID-19 vaccination. The TCR sequence derives from a human donor who received a COVID-19 vaccine. The CDR3 reads CASSERTGLTDTQYF. For the CDR3, the DNA is TGCGCCAGCAGTGAGCGGACAGGGCTCACAGATACGCAGTATTTT.